The clone carrying this T cell receptor (beta chain) was seen many times. The antigen is not known. The source of the sample is a study of early T cells in non-severe SARS-CoV-2 infection. Study at large: Sequencing was performed on bulk RNA from unsorted whole blood, leaving chains unpaired.

Overall study results and limits: Anti-spike CD8 responses were favored by VDJdb matching, which missed private and CD4 specificities.

Looked up from germline, CDR1 is SGHVS and CDR2 is FNYEAQ. Trimming pared 5 bases from V and 1 base from J, leaving 11 bases between. CDR3 length: 14 amino acids. Unique molecular identifier tags were affixed to discrete cDNA molecules. TCRdb re-derived calls from the 5' RACE reads in MiXCR, one entry per CDR3 protein. The sample includes tens of thousands of distinct CDR3 sequences, 6.5% of them seen just once. Sequenced here: whole blood, sampled at baseline. The TCR originated in an adult who was a healthcare worker with PCR-confirmed SARS-CoV-2 infection or an uninfected control (not recorded which). The rearrangement uses TRBV7-6 and TRBJ1-2; D not resolved. CDR3 in DNA: TGTGCCAGCAGCCCCACAGTGAATAACTATGGCTACACCTTC. This codes for CASSPTVNNYGYTF.